These T cell receptor beta chains were read from a single sample in a study of cytomegalovirus exposure and HLA in healthy donors. TCRdb keeps only in-frame clones here, not all; method: immunoSEQ multiplex PCR. The sample has 150,000 to 200,000 clones; about 83% are singletons. Material for sequencing was PBMCs. These receptor sequences come from a woman younger than 30 in good health and CMV-seronegative. CDR3s include the opening cysteine and the closing phenylalanine or tryptophan. The order of the fields is D gene, clone size, J gene, V gene, CDR3 DNA, CDR3 protein. A D gene is named only where the DNA matches it firmly. Where a row states a size, it is once, few, many or the class of an expanded clone; other rows omit it.

d_gene: TRBD2; abundance: NA; j_gene: TRBJ2-1; v_gene: TRBV5-4; CDR3nt: TGTGCCAGCAGCCTGGGACTAGGTCTGCAGGAGCAGTTCTTC; CDR3aa: CASSLGLGLQEQFF
d_gene: NA; abundance: NA; j_gene: TRBJ1-4; v_gene: TRBV5-4; CDR3nt: TGTGCCAGCAGCAACCTGGGGGGTGGTGTACCTAATGAAAAACTGTTTTTT; CDR3aa: CASSNLGGGVPNEKLFF
d_gene: NA; abundance: NA; j_gene: TRBJ2-7; v_gene: TRBV7-2; CDR3nt: TGTGCCAGCAGCCCCAGGGACACCGCCTACGAGCAGTACTTC; CDR3aa: CASSPRDTAYEQYF
d_gene: NA; abundance: NA; j_gene: TRBJ1-1; v_gene: TRBV29-1; CDR3nt: TGCAGCGTGAGAGGGGGGGAGGGTTTTGATAGGAACACTGAAGCTTTCTTT; CDR3aa: CSVRGGEGFDRNTEAFF
d_gene: NA; abundance: NA; j_gene: TRBJ1-2; v_gene: TRBV27; CDR3nt: TGTGCCAGCAGTTTTAAGGGGGACGGGGGCTACACCTTC; CDR3aa: CASSFKGDGGYTF
d_gene: TRBD2; abundance: NA; j_gene: TRBJ2-1; v_gene: TRBV4-1; CDR3nt: TGCGCCAGCCAAAGGGGTTCTAGCGGGAGTGCCTACAATGAGCAGTTCTTC; CDR3aa: CASQRGSSGSAYNEQFF
d_gene: NA; abundance: NA; j_gene: TRBJ1-2; v_gene: TRBV6-1; CDR3nt: TGTGCCAGCAGTGAAGCGCATGGGGGCAACTATGGCTACACCTTC; CDR3aa: CASSEAHGGNYGYTF
d_gene: NA; abundance: NA; j_gene: TRBJ2-6; v_gene: TRBV10-3; CDR3nt: TGTGCCATCAGACCAGGGGATTCTGGGGCCAACGTCCTGACTTTC; CDR3aa: CAIRPGDSGANVLTF
d_gene: NA; abundance: once; j_gene: TRBJ1-3; v_gene: TRBV7-9; CDR3nt: TGTGCCAGCAGCCGACGAATAGCCTTGATCTCTGGAAACACCATATATTTT; CDR3aa: CASSRRIALISGNTIYF
d_gene: TRBD1; abundance: NA; j_gene: TRBJ2-1; v_gene: TRBV7-9; CDR3nt: TGTGCCAGCGAAAGGACAGGGGGCGATCTGTGGACCTACAATGAGCAGTTCTTC; CDR3aa: CASERTGGDLWTYNEQFF
d_gene: NA; abundance: NA; j_gene: TRBJ2-3; v_gene: TRBV7-9; CDR3nt: TGTGCCAGCAGTACCCGACTGGCTAGCAAGGATGGGGATACGCAGTATTTT; CDR3aa: CASSTRLASKDGDTQYF
d_gene: NA; abundance: NA; j_gene: TRBJ2-3; v_gene: TRBV6-5; CDR3nt: TGTGCCAGCAGTCGGACAGACACAGATACGCAGTATTTT; CDR3aa: CASSRTDTDTQYF
d_gene: TRBD1; abundance: once; j_gene: TRBJ1-5; v_gene: TRBV18; CDR3nt: TGTGCCAGCTCTCCGGACAGGGCCAATCAGCCCCAGCATTTT; CDR3aa: CASSPDRANQPQHF
d_gene: TRBD2; abundance: NA; j_gene: TRBJ2-5; v_gene: TRBV30; CDR3nt: TGTGCCTGGAGTTCCCCCGGCTGGGGGGGTGGGGGGACCCAGTACTTC; CDR3aa: CAWSSPGWGGGGTQYF
d_gene: NA; abundance: few; j_gene: TRBJ1-5; v_gene: TRBV2; CDR3nt: TGTGCCAGCAGTGAAGCGACAGCCTATCAGCCCCAGCATTTT; CDR3aa: CASSEATAYQPQHF
d_gene: TRBD2; abundance: NA; j_gene: TRBJ2-5; v_gene: TRBV4-1; CDR3nt: TGCGCCAGCAGCCAAGAGTTGGGGGGGTCGTTGGAGACCCAGTACTTC; CDR3aa: CASSQELGGSLETQYF
d_gene: NA; abundance: NA; j_gene: TRBJ1-2; v_gene: TRBV7-2; CDR3nt: TGTGCCAGCAGCTTAACCACCCAGGGAGCGGGGTCCTATGGCTACACCTTC; CDR3aa: CASSLTTQGAGSYGYTF
d_gene: TRBD2; abundance: NA; j_gene: TRBJ2-5; v_gene: TRBV6-1; CDR3nt: TGTGCCAGCAGCCTGGTCCTCACGGGGGGTGAGACCCAGTACTTC; CDR3aa: CASSLVLTGGETQYF
d_gene: TRBD2; abundance: NA; j_gene: TRBJ2-7; v_gene: TRBV4-1; CDR3nt: TGCGCCAGCAGCCCAGGGGCTAGCGGGAGATTGTACGAGCAGTACTTC; CDR3aa: CASSPGASGRLYEQYF
d_gene: NA; abundance: NA; j_gene: TRBJ1-1; v_gene: TRBV5-1; CDR3nt: TGCGCCAGCAGCGCAGTACAGGCCCCTGAAGCTTTCTTT; CDR3aa: CASSAVQAPEAFF
d_gene: NA; abundance: NA; j_gene: TRBJ1-1; v_gene: TRBV5-1; CDR3nt: TGCGCCAGCAGCTTGGATCGCTTGGGGCACACTGAAGCTTTCTTT; CDR3aa: CASSLDRLGHTEAFF
d_gene: NA; abundance: NA; j_gene: TRBJ1-1; v_gene: TRBV6-5; CDR3nt: TGTGCCAGCATCCAGGGTCCAGAAGCTTTCTTT; CDR3aa: CASIQGPEAFF
d_gene: NA; abundance: NA; j_gene: TRBJ1-2; v_gene: TRBV25-1; CDR3nt: TGTGCCAGCATGGCAGTTAACTATGGCTACACCTTC; CDR3aa: CASMAVNYGYTF
d_gene: NA; abundance: NA; j_gene: TRBJ1-2; v_gene: TRBV6-1; CDR3nt: TGTGCCAGTGGGGCGGGGCCGGCTTACTATGGCTACACCTTC; CDR3aa: CASGAGPAYYGYTF
d_gene: NA; abundance: NA; j_gene: TRBJ2-7; v_gene: TRBV4-1; CDR3nt: TGCGCCAGCCGGGGGACAGTCTCCTACGAGCAGTACTTC; CDR3aa: CASRGTVSYEQYF
d_gene: TRBD2; abundance: NA; j_gene: TRBJ2-7; v_gene: TRBV27; CDR3nt: TGTGCCAGCAGCCCGGGACTAGCGGGAAGCTCCTACGAGCAGTACTTC; CDR3aa: CASSPGLAGSSYEQYF
d_gene: NA; abundance: NA; j_gene: TRBJ2-1; v_gene: TRBV7-3; CDR3nt: TGTGCCAGCAGCTTATCCTCCGGGGGCTCCTACAATGAGCAGTTCTTC; CDR3aa: CASSLSSGGSYNEQFF
d_gene: NA; abundance: NA; j_gene: TRBJ1-1; v_gene: TRBV28; CDR3nt: TGTGCCAGCGAACCAACGCAATTGGGGCTGAACACTGAAGCTTTCTTT; CDR3aa: CASEPTQLGLNTEAFF
d_gene: TRBD2; abundance: few; j_gene: TRBJ2-7; v_gene: TRBV5-1; CDR3nt: TGCGCCAGCAGCCCCGGGACTAGCGGGTACGAGCAGTACTTC; CDR3aa: CASSPGTSGYEQYF
d_gene: NA; abundance: NA; j_gene: TRBJ2-1; v_gene: TRBV7-9; CDR3nt: TGTGCCAGCAGCCCGGGAACCTCCTACAATGAGCAGTTCTTC; CDR3aa: CASSPGTSYNEQFF
d_gene: NA; abundance: NA; j_gene: TRBJ1-5; v_gene: TRBV28; CDR3nt: TGTGCCAGCAGATACATGAATAGCAATCAGCCCCAGCATTTT; CDR3aa: CASRYMNSNQPQHF
d_gene: TRBD1; abundance: NA; j_gene: TRBJ2-4; v_gene: TRBV4-2; CDR3nt: TGTGCCAGCAGCCAATCTTGGGGGACAGTCAACGAGGGGTACTTC; CDR3aa: CASSQSWGTVNEGYF
d_gene: TRBD2; abundance: NA; j_gene: TRBJ2-7; v_gene: TRBV27; CDR3nt: TGTGCCTGCGGGGGATCCTACGAGCAGTACTTC; CDR3aa: CACGGSYEQYF
d_gene: NA; abundance: NA; j_gene: TRBJ2-7; v_gene: TRBV9; CDR3nt: TGTGCCAGCAGCGTAGCGTCTGGTGAGGGCGAGCAGTACTTC; CDR3aa: CASSVASGEGEQYF
d_gene: TRBD1; abundance: NA; j_gene: TRBJ1-6; v_gene: TRBV5-1; CDR3nt: TGCGCCAGCAGCTTTAACTTCCAGGGGGCCGGGATTCTTTCACCCCTCCACTTT; CDR3aa: CASSFNFQGAGILSPLHF
d_gene: NA; abundance: NA; j_gene: TRBJ2-5; v_gene: TRBV5-1; CDR3nt: TGCGCCAGCAGCTTGGGTGGCGGAGAGACCCAGTACTTC; CDR3aa: CASSLGGGETQYF
d_gene: NA; abundance: NA; j_gene: TRBJ1-6; v_gene: TRBV5-4; CDR3nt: TGTGCCAGCAGGCAACAGGGAGTATCCAATTCACCCCTCCACTTT; CDR3aa: CASRQQGVSNSPLHF
d_gene: TRBD1; abundance: NA; j_gene: TRBJ2-7; v_gene: TRBV27; CDR3nt: TGTGCCAGCAGTTTTAGGGAACAGGGGTACGAGCAGTACTTC; CDR3aa: CASSFREQGYEQYF
d_gene: TRBD1; abundance: NA; j_gene: TRBJ1-4; v_gene: TRBV5-5; CDR3nt: TGTGCCAGCAGCCTAAACCCGGGACAGCAGGAAAAACTGTTTTTT; CDR3aa: CASSLNPGQQEKLFF
d_gene: TRBD2; abundance: NA; j_gene: TRBJ2-5; v_gene: TRBV29-1; CDR3nt: TGCAGCGTTGATAGCGGTAGCGGGAGGGCAGAGACCCAGTACTTC; CDR3aa: CSVDSGSGRAETQYF
d_gene: NA; abundance: NA; j_gene: TRBJ1-5; v_gene: TRBV18; CDR3nt: TGTGCCAGCTCACCAGGCGGAGCCAATCAGCCCCAGCATTTT; CDR3aa: CASSPGGANQPQHF
d_gene: TRBD1; abundance: NA; j_gene: TRBJ1-5; v_gene: TRBV27; CDR3nt: TGTGCCAGCAGTCCGACAGGGGGGAAAAATCAGCCCCAGCATTTT; CDR3aa: CASSPTGGKNQPQHF
d_gene: NA; abundance: NA; j_gene: TRBJ2-3; v_gene: TRBV7-9; CDR3nt: TGTGCCAGCAGCTTCAGGGGTGGCACAGATACGCAGTATTTT; CDR3aa: CASSFRGGTDTQYF
d_gene: TRBD2; abundance: NA; j_gene: TRBJ2-7; v_gene: TRBV27; CDR3nt: TGTGCCAGCAGTTTAGCGGGAGGGAACTCGCATTACGAGCAGTACTTC; CDR3aa: CASSLAGGNSHYEQYF
d_gene: NA; abundance: NA; j_gene: TRBJ1-1; v_gene: TRBV5-4; CDR3nt: TGTGCCAGCAGCTTGGTCGTTCAGACACGACTGAACACTGAAGCTTTCTTT; CDR3aa: CASSLVVQTRLNTEAFF
d_gene: TRBD1; abundance: NA; j_gene: TRBJ1-1; v_gene: TRBV18; CDR3nt: TGTGCCAGCTCACCACCGAACAGGGGGCACACTGAAGCTTTCTTT; CDR3aa: CASSPPNRGHTEAFF
d_gene: NA; abundance: NA; j_gene: TRBJ2-7; v_gene: TRBV10-2; CDR3nt: TGCGCCAGCAGTGAATCCAGGGATTACGAGCAGTACTTC; CDR3aa: CASSESRDYEQYF
d_gene: NA; abundance: NA; j_gene: TRBJ1-1; v_gene: TRBV7-9; CDR3nt: TGTGCCAGCAGCCCCCCAGGGGCGGACACTGAAGCTTTCTTT; CDR3aa: CASSPPGADTEAFF
d_gene: NA; abundance: NA; j_gene: TRBJ1-1; v_gene: TRBV7-2; CDR3nt: TGTGCCAGCAGCTTAGTGGCAGACCCCGGGGCTTTCTTT; CDR3aa: CASSLVADPGAFF
d_gene: TRBD1; abundance: few; j_gene: TRBJ1-2; v_gene: TRBV2; CDR3nt: TGTGCCAGCAGTGGGGACAGTCCTTGGACCTTC; CDR3aa: CASSGDSPWTF
d_gene: NA; abundance: NA; j_gene: TRBJ2-7; v_gene: TRBV19; CDR3nt: TGTGCCAGTAGTATAGGGACTAAAGGATTCTACGAGCAGTACTTC; CDR3aa: CASSIGTKGFYEQYF
d_gene: TRBD1; abundance: NA; j_gene: TRBJ1-2; v_gene: TRBV6-6; CDR3nt: TGTGCCAGCAGTTACTCCCGACAGGGTGTTCACTATGGCTACACCTTC; CDR3aa: CASSYSRQGVHYGYTF
d_gene: TRBD2; abundance: NA; j_gene: TRBJ2-7; v_gene: TRBV29-1; CDR3nt: TGCAGCGTTGGGGACCTAGCGGGCTCCTACGAGCAGTACTTC; CDR3aa: CSVGDLAGSYEQYF
d_gene: NA; abundance: NA; j_gene: TRBJ1-4; v_gene: TRBV4-1; CDR3nt: TGCGCCAGCAGCCAGGGTTCACAGGTCGGTGAAAAACTGTTTTTT; CDR3aa: CASSQGSQVGEKLFF
d_gene: NA; abundance: NA; j_gene: TRBJ2-7; v_gene: TRBV5-4; CDR3nt: TGTGCCAGCAGCTTGGCTCTGGTCAGCTACGAGCAGTACTTC; CDR3aa: CASSLALVSYEQYF
d_gene: NA; abundance: NA; j_gene: TRBJ1-5; v_gene: TRBV19; CDR3nt: TGTGCCAGTAGTATCGGTCATAGCAATCAGCCCCAGCATTTT; CDR3aa: CASSIGHSNQPQHF
d_gene: TRBD2; abundance: once; j_gene: TRBJ2-2; v_gene: TRBV11-2; CDR3nt: TGTGCCAGCAGCTTTCTAGCGGGAGCCACCGGGGAGCTGTTTTTT; CDR3aa: CASSFLAGATGELFF
d_gene: TRBD2; abundance: NA; j_gene: TRBJ2-1; v_gene: TRBV4-1; CDR3nt: TGCGCCAGCAGCCAAGTCCCCCATAGCGGGGGACTATACAATGAGCAGTTCTTC; CDR3aa: CASSQVPHSGGLYNEQFF
d_gene: TRBD2; abundance: NA; j_gene: TRBJ2-1; v_gene: TRBV19; CDR3nt: TGTGCCAGTAGTACCAGAGGGACTAGCGGGGGGAATGAGCAGTTCTTC; CDR3aa: CASSTRGTSGGNEQFF